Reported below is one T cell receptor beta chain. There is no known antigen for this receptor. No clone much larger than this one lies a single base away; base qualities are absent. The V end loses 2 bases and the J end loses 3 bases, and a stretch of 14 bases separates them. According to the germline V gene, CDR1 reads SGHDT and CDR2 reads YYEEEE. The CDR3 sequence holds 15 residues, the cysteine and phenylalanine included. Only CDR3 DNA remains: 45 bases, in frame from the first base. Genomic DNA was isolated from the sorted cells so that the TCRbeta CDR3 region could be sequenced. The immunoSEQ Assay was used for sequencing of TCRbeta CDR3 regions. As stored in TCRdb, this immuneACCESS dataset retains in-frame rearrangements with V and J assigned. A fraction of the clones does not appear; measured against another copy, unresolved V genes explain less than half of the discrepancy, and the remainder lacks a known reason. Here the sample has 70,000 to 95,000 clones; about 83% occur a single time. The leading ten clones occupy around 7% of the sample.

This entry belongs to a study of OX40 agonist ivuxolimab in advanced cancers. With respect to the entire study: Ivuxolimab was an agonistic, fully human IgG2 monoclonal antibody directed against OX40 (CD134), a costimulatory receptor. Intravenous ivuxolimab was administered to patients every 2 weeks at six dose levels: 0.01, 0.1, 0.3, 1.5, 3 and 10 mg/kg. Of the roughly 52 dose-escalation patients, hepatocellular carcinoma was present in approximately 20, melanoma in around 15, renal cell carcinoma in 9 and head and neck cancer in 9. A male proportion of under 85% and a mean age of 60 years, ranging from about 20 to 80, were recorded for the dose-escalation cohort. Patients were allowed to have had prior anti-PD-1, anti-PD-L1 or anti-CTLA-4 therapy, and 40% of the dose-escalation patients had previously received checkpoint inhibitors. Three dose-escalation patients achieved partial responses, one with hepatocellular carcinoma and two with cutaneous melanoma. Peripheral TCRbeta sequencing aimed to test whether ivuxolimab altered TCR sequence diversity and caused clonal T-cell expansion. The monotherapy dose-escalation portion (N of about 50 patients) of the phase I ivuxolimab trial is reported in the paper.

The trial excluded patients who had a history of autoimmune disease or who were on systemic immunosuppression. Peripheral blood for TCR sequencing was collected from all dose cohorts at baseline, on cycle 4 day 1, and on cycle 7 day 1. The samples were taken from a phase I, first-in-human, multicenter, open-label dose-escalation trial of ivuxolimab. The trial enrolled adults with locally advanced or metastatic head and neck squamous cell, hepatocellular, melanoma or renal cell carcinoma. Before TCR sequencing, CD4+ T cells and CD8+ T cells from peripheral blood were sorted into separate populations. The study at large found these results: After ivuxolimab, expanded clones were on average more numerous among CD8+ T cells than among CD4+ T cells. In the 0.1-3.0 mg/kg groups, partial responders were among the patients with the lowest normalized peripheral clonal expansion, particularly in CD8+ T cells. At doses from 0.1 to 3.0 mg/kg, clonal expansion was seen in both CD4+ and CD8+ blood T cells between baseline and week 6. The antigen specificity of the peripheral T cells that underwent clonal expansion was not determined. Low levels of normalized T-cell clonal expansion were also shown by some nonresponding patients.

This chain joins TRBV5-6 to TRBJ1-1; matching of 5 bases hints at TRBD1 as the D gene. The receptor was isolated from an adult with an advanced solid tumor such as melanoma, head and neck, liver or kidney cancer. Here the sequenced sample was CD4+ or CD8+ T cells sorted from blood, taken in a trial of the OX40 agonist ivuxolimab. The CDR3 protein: CASSFVAGRDTEAFF. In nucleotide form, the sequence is TGTGCCAGCAGCTTTGTCGCAGGGCGGGACACTGAAGCTTTCTTT.